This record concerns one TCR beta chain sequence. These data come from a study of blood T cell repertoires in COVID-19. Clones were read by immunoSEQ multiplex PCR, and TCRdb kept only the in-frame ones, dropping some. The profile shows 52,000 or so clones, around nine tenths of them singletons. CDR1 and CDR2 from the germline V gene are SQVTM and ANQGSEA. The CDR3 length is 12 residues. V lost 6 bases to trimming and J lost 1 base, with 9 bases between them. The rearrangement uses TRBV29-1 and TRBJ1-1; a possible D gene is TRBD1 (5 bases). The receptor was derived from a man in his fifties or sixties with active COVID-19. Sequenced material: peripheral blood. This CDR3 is CSVDQGNTEAFF. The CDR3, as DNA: TGCAGCGTAGATCAGGGGAACACTGAAGCTTTCTTT.